This T cell receptor (beta chain) stems from a study of blood T cell repertoires in COVID-19. In the study overall: Material from acute and convalescent COVID-19 was sourced from the United States, Italy and Spain. Sources were T cells, B-cell-depleted T cells, or PBMCs; the material itself was cDNA or gDNA.

The CDR3 consists of 12 residues. Germline V gene data show CDR1 as KGHDR and CDR2 as SFDVKD. V shed 5 bases and J 9 bases; nucleotides not matched to a gene: 2. Libraries were prepared by immunoSEQ multiplex PCR; TCRdb keeps only in-frame clonotypes and omits some of them. This table holds 120,000 or so clones, about 80% found once. This clone was observed once. This chain connects TRBV24-1 to TRBJ1-5, with TRBD1 matching 8 bases. Specimen: peripheral blood. The sequence came from a human donor in a cohort sampled during active COVID-19. The CDR3 is CATSVTGGPQHF. CDR3 bases: TGTGCCACCAGTGTAACAGGGGGGCCCCAGCATTTT.